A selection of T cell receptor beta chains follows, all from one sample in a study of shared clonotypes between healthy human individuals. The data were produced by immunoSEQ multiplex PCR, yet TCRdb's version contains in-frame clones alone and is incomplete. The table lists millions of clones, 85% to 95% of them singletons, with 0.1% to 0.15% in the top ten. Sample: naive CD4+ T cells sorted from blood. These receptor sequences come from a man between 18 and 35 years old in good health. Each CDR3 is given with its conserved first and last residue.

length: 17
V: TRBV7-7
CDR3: CASSLGWSSGSAGELFF

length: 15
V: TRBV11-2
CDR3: CASSLSGRVRDEQFF

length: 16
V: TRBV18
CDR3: CASSPGTGAPNSPLHF

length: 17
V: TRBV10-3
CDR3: CAISESEMRVTGNTIYF

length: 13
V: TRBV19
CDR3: CASNSRNQETQYF

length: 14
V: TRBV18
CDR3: CASSPAWQNTEAFF

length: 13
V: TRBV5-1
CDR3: CASTGTETGELFF

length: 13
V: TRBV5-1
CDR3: CASSLVVSTEAFF

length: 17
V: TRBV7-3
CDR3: CASSLTGSSEGRYGYTF

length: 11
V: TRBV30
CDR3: CAWAGGDEQFF

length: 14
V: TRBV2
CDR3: CASCSGLNIQPQHF

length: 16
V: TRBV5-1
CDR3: CASSIRLAGDTGELFF

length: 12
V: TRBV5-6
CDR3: CASSTGVSPLHF

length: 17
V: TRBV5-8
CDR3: CASSLSTGRIRNYGYTF

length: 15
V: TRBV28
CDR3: CASSYRPGGADTQYF

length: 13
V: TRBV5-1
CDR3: CASASDDYYGYTF

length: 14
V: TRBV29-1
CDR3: CSARKTGTTDTQYF

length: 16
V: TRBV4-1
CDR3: CASSQFGQGAGGELFF

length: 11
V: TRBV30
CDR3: CAWSVTDTQYF

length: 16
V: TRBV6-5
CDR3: CASSYAYWSPESEQYF

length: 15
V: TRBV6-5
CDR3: CASQSGQIMNTEAFF

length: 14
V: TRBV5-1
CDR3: CASSWTTSTDTQYF